Below, one T cell receptor beta chain is given with its context. Here immunoSEQ multiplex PCR was the method, and the copy in TCRdb shows in-frame clones only, minus some. There are about 75,000 clones in the sample; roughly 90% occur only once, and approximately 0.97% lies in the top ten. These data are taken from a study of T cell changes during pregnancy in multiple sclerosis. Germline lookup yields CDR1 SGHDT and CDR2 YYEEEE. J gave up 7 bases and V 1 base, and 1 base lay outside the gene matches. The CDR3 extends over 13 amino acids. Sequences were derived from peripheral blood, sampled in the first trimester of pregnancy. This clonotype was sampled from a female donor in good health, enrolled as a control in a pregnancy study. V is TRBV5-6 and J is TRBJ2-5; TRBD2 matches 10 bases. The CDR3 region has the DNA TGTGCCAGCAGCTTGCGGACTAGCGGGACCCAGTACTTC. Its protein is CASSLRTSGTQYF.